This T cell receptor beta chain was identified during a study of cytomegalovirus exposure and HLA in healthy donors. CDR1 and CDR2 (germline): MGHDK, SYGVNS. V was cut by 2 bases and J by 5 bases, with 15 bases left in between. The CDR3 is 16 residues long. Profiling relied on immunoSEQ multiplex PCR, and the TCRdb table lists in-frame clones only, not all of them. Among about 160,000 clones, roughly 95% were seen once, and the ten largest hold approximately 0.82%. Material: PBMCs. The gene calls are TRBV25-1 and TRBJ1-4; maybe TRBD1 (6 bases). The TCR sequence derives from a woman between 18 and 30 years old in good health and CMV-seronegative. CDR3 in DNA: TGTGCCAGCAGTGAACGGGGGGCCAGTAGAAATGAAAAACTGTTTTTT. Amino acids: CASSERGASRNEKLFF.